Sequencing of this TCR beta chain was carried out in a study of vaccination effects on CD4 cells after COVID-19. About the study: Post-vaccine specimens arrived a median 72 days past the second dose.

Antigen-specific CD4+ T cells expanded by the ViraFEST assay with viral peptide pools were then sequenced. When around nine days of culture had elapsed, CD4+ T cells were isolated. Each person got two doses of an mRNA SARS-CoV-2 vaccine, BNT162b2 or mRNA-1273. Vaccinated participants had no history of SARS-CoV-2 infection and tested negative for nucleocapsid antibodies. Clones were sequenced by immunoSEQ multiplex PCR, and TCRdb holds only the in-frame ones, with some missing. The table records about 72,000 clones, approximately 81% of them present only once. Concerning this clone: As yet, its antigen is unknown.

The V gene lost 6 bases and the J gene lost 5 bases, with 14 bases spanning the gap. CDR1 and CDR2 from the germline V gene are SQVTM and ANQGSEA. The CDR3 is 13 amino acids. V is TRBV29-1 and J is TRBJ2-1; D uncertain. This TCR was recovered from a human donor who received a COVID-19 vaccine. The sample consisted of CD4+ T cells from PBMCs cultured with HCoV-229E spike peptides, taken after COVID-19 vaccination. The CDR3 here is CSVSDRRDNEQFF. CDR3 bases: TGCAGCGTCTCCGATCGCCGAGACAATGAGCAGTTCTTC.